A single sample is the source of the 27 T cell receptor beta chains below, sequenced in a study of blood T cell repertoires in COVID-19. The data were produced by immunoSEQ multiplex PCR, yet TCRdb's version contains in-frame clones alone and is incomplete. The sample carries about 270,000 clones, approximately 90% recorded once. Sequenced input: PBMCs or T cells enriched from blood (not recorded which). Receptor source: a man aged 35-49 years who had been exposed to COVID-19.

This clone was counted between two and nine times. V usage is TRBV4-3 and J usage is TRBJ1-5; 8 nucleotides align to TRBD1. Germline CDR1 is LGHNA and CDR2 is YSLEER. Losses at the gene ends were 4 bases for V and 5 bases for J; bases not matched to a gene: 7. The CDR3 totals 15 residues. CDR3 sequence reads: CASSPWTGRDQPQHF. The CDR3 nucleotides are TGCGCCAGCAGCCCTTGGACAGGGAGGGATCAGCCCCAGCATTTT.

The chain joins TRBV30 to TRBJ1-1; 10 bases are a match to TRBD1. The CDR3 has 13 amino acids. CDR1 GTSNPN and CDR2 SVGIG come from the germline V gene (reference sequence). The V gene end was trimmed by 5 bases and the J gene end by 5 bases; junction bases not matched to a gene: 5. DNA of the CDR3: TGTGCCTGGGGACAGGGGGGTGGAACTGAAGCTTTCTTT. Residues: CAWGQGGGTEAFF.

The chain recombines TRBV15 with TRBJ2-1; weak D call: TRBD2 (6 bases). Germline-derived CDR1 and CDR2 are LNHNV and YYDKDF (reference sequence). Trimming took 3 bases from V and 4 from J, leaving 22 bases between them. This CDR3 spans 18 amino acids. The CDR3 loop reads CATSSSRARLATYNEQFF. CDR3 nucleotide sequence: TGTGCCACCAGCAGTTCGAGAGCTAGGCTAGCGACGTACAATGAGCAGTTCTTC. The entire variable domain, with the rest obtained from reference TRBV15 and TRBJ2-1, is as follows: DAMVIQNPRYQVTQFGKPVTLSCSQTLNHNVMYWYQQKSSQAPKLLFHYYDKDFNNEADTPDNFQSRRPNTSFCFLDIRSPGLGDTAMYLCATSSSRARLATYNEQFFGPGTRLTVL.

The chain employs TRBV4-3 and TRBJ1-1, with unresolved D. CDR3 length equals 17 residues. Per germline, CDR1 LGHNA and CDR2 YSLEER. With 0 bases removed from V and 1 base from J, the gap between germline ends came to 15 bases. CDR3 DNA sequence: TGCGCCAGCAGCCAAGAGTTAATGGCACACACGAACACTGAAGCTTTCTTT. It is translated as CASSQELMAHTNTEAFF.

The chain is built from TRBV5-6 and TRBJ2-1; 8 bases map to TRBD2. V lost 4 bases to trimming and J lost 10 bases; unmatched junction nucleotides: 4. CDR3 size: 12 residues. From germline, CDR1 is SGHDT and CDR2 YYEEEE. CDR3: CASSLSGGEQFF. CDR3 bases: TGTGCCAGCAGCCTAAGCGGGGGCGAGCAGTTCTTC.

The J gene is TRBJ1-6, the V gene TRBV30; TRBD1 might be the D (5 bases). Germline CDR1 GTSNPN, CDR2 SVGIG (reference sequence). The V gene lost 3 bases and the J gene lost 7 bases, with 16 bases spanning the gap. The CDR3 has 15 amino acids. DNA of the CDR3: TGTGCCTGGAGATCCCAGGGTCTACCAAATTCACCCCTCCACTTT. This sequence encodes CAWRSQGLPNSPLHF.

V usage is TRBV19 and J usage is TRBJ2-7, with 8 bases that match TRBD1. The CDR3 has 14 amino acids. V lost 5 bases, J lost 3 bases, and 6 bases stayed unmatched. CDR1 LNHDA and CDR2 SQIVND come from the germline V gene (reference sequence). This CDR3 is CASSYPGGGYEQYF. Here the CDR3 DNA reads TGTGCCAGTAGTTACCCAGGGGGCGGCTACGAGCAGTACTTC.

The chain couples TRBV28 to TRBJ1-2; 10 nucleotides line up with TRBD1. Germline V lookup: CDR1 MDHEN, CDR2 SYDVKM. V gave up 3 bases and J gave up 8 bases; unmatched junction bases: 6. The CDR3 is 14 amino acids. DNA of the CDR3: TGTGCCAGCAGTTTCGACAGGGGGCAAGAAGGCTACACCTTC. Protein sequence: CASSFDRGQEGYTF.

Here the CDR3 reads CASTSGPWGRGRNTGELFF. As DNA, the CDR3 is TGTGCCAGTACTTCCGGACCCTGGGGCAGGGGGCGGAACACCGGGGAGCTGTTTTTT. The rearrangement joins TRBV19 to TRBJ2-2; 8 bases align to TRBD1. The CDR3 is made up of 19 amino acids. The germline CDR1 and CDR2 sequences are LNHDA and SQIVND (reference sequence). The trim removed 7 bases at V and 1 base at J, leaving 17 bases unmatched.

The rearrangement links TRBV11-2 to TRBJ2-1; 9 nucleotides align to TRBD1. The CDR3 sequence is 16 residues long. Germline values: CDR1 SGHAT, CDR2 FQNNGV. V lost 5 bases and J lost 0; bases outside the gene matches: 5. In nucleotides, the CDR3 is TGTGCCAGCAGCGGCCCGACAGGGGGCTCCTACAATGAGCAGTTCTTC. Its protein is CASSGPTGGSYNEQFF.

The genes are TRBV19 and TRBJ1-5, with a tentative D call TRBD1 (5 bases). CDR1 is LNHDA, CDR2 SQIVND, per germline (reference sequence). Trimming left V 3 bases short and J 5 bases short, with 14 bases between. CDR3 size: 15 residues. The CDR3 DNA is TGTGCCAGTAGTATCCCCAGGGAAATTTATCAGCCCCAGCATTTT. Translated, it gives CASSIPREIYQPQHF.

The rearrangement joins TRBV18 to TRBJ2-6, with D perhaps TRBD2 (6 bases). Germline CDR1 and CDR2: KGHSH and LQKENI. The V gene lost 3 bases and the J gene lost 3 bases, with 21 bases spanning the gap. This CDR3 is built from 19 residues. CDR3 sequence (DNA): TGTGCCAGCTCACCCAGGAGGGCCGCCATTTCAGATGGGGCCAACGTCCTGACTTTC. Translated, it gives CASSPRRAAISDGANVLTF. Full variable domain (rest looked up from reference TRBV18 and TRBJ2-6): NAGVMQNPRHLVRRRGQEARLRCSPMKGHSHVYWYRQLPEEGLKFMVYLQKENIIDESGMPKERFSAEFPKEGPSILRIQQVVRGDSAAYFCASSPRRAAISDGANVLTFGAGSRLTVL.

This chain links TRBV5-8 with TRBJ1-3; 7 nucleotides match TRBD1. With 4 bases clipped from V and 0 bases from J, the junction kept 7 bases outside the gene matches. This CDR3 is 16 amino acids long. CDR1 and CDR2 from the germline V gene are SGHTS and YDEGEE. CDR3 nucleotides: TGTGCCAGCAGCACTGGACAGGAGGTCTCTGGAAACACCATATATTTT. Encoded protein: CASSTGQEVSGNTIYF.

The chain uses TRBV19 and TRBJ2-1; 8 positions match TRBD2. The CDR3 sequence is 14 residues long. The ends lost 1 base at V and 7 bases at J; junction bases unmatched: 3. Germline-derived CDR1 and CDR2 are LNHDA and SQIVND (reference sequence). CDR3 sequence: CASSIVASGNEQFF. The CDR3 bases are TGTGCCAGTAGTATAGTGGCTAGCGGGAATGAGCAGTTCTTC.

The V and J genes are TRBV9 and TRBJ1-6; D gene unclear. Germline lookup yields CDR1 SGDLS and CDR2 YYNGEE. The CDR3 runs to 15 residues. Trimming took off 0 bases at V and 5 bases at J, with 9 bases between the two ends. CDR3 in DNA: TGTGCCAGCAGCGTAGGGGTCCAGGATAATTCACCCCTCCACTTT. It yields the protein CASSVGVQDNSPLHF.

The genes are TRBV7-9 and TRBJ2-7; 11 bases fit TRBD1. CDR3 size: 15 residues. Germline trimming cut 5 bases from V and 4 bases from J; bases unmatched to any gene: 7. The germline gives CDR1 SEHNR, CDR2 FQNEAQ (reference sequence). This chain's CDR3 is CASSTNRDRGYEQYF. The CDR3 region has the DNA TGTGCCAGCAGCACTAACCGGGACAGGGGGTACGAGCAGTACTTC.

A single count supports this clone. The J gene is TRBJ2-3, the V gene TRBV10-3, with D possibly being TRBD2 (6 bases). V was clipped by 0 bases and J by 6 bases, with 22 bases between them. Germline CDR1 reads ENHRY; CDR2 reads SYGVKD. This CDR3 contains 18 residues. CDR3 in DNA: TGTGCCATCAGTGAGTCCATTTCCCATGGCGGGACTCTGGATACGCAGTATTTT. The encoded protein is CAISESISHGGTLDTQYF.

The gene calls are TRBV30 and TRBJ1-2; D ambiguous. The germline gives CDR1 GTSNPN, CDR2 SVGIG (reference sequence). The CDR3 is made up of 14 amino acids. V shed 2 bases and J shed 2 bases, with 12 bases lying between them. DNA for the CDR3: TGTGCCTGGAGTCATGGTGACATAAACTATGGCTACACCTTC. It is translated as CAWSHGDINYGYTF.

CDR3: CATSDSGTYNSPLHF. In nucleotides, the CDR3 is TGTGCCACCAGTGATTCCGGGACCTATAATTCACCCCTCCACTTT. The chain uses TRBV24-1 and TRBJ1-6; D is undetermined. V lost 2 bases, J lost 2 bases, and 6 bases lay in between. CDR1 is KGHDR, CDR2 SFDVKD, per germline. This CDR3 has 15 residues.

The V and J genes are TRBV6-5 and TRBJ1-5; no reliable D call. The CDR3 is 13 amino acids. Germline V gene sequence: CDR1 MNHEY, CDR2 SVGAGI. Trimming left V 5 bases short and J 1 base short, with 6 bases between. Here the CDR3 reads CASSTTSNQPQHF. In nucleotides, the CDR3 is TGTGCCAGCAGTACTACAAGCAATCAGCCCCAGCATTTT.

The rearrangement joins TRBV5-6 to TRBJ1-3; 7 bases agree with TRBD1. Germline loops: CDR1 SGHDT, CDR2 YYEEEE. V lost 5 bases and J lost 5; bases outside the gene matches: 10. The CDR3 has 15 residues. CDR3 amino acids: CASSPTGEVRNTIYF. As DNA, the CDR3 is TGTGCCAGCAGTCCCACAGGGGAAGTTAGAAACACCATATATTTT.

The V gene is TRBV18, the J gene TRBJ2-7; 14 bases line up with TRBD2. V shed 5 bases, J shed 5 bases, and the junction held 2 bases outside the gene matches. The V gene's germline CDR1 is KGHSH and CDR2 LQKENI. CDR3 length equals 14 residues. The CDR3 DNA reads TGTGCCAGCTCATTGGGACTAGCGGGAGACGAGCAGTACTTC. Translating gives CASSLGLAGDEQYF.

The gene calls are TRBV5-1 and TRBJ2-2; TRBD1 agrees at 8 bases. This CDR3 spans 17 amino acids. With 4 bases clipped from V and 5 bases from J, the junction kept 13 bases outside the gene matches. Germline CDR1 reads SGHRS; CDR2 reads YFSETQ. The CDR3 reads CASSRRSRTGWTGELFF. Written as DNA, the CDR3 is TGCGCCAGCAGCAGACGATCACGGACAGGGTGGACCGGGGAGCTGTTTTTT.

The DNA for the CDR3 is TGCGCCAGTTCATACGAGGCGAATGAAAAACTGTTTTTT. Translating it yields CASSYEANEKLFF. This chain connects TRBV5-1 to TRBJ1-4; no definite D call. The CDR3 is 13 amino acids. Per germline, CDR1 SGHRS and CDR2 YFSETQ. Trimming took 8 bases from V and 5 from J, leaving 13 bases between them.

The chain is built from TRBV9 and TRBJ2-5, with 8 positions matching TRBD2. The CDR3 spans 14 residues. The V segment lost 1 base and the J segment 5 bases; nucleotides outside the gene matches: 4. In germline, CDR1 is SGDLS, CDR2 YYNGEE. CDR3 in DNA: TGTGCCAGCAGCGTAAGCGGGAGTGTTGAGACCCAGTACTTC. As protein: CASSVSGSVETQYF.

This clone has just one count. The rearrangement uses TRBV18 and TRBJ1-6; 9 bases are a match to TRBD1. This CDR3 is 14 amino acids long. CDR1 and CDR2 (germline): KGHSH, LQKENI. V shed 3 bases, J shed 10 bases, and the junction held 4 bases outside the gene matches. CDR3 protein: CASSPPGQGSPLHF. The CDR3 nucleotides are TGTGCCAGCTCACCTCCGGGACAGGGCTCACCCCTCCACTTT. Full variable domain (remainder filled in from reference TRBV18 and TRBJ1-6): NAGVMQNPRHLVRRRGQEARLRCSPMKGHSHVYWYRQLPEEGLKFMVYLQKENIIDESGMPKERFSAEFPKEGPSILRIQQVVRGDSAAYFCASSPPGQGSPLHFGNGTRLTVT.

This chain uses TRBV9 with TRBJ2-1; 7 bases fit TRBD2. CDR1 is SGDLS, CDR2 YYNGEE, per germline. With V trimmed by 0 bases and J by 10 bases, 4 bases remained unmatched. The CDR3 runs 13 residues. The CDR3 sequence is CASSVDTSVEQFF. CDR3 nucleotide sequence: TGTGCCAGCAGCGTAGACACTAGCGTCGAGCAGTTCTTC.